The clone carrying this T cell receptor beta chain is labeled large (0.1 to 1%). Its antigen is as yet unknown. Trimming took 5 bases from V and 8 from J, leaving 18 bases between them. This CDR3 is built from 14 residues. Broader study findings: Tumor-infiltrating Treg TCR alpha and beta sequences overlapped most with tumor naive CD4+ T cells, then blood naive. Tumor memory CD4+ T cell TCR gene usage was found to cluster with blood and lymph node memory CD4+ cells and with lymph node naive CD4+ cells. Around 12% of tumor Treg sequences matched naive CD4+ cells.

CD4+CD45RO+CD25- cells were isolated as memory CD4+ T cells. The TRBV12-4/TRBJ1-2 clonotypes were amplified using barcode primers with ligated adaptors. TCRdb processed the multiplex PCR reads anew with MiXCR; each CDR3 protein has one entry. The sample records about 920 distinct CDR3 sequences, about 5.8% being singletons. The clonotype originates from a female donor with breast cancer. The sequenced material came from memory CD4+ T cells sorted from blood. Noted subset: memory CD4+ T cells, CD4+CD45RO+CD25-. This chain connects TRBV12-3 or TRBV12-4 to TRBJ1-2; D remains ambiguous. The CDR3 here is CASSTSAQSGGYTF. The DNA of the CDR3 is TGTGCCAGCAGTACCAGTGCCCAGAGTGGAGGCTACACCTTC.